This T cell receptor (beta chain) was identified in a study of T cells in Graves' hyperthyroidism and ophthalmopathy. Looked up from germline, CDR1 is LNHDA and CDR2 is SQIVND (reference sequence). The length of the CDR3 is 14 residues. Between the trimmed V and J ends, which lost 1 base and 1 base, there was a span of 7 bases. In its sample, this clonotype was seen many times. Regions amplified from RNA transcripts were the TCR beta CDR3 regions. Using the HTBI primer set, a first-round RT-PCR was run on the TCR CDR3. Via MiXCR, TCRdb re-called the multiplex PCR reads, giving one row per CDR3 protein. The sample holds 600,000 or so distinct CDR3 sequences, 46% seen once.

The TCR originated in a woman aged 18-29 years with Graves' hyperthyroidism. The sample taken for sequencing was peripheral blood or thyroid tissue (not recorded which). V usage is TRBV19 and J usage is TRBJ1-1; no firm D call. The CDR3 DNA reads as TGTGCCAGTAGTATAGGTGCAGCGAACACTGAAGCTTTCTTT. Translating it yields CASSIGAANTEAFF.